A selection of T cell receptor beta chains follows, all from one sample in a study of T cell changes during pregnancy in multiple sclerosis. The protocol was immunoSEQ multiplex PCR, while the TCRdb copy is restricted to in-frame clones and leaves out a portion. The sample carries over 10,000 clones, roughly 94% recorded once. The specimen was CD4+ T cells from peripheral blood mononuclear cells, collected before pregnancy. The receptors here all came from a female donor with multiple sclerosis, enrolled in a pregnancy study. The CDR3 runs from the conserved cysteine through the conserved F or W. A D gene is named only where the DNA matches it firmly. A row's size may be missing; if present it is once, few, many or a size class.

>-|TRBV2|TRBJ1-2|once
TGTGCCAGCAGCAGGGTCGAGGGCTACACCTTC
CASSRVEGYTF
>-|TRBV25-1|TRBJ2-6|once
TGTGCCAGCAGTGAAAGCGGGGCCAACGTCCTGACTTTC
CASSESGANVLTF
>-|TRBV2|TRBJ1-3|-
TGTGCCAGCAGTGGGCAGGGTTTTGGAAACACCATATATTTT
CASSGQGFGNTIYF
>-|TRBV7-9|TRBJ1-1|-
TGTGCCAGCAGCAAGAGGACAGTTGGACTGAACACTGAAGCTTTCTTT
CASSKRTVGLNTEAFF
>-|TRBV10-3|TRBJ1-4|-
TGTGCCATCAGTGCGGGCAGGGATGAAAAACTGTTTTTT
CAISAGRDEKLFF
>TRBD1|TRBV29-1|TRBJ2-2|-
TGCAGCGTAGCCGGGACAGGGGCCACCGGGGAGCTGTTTTTT
CSVAGTGATGELFF
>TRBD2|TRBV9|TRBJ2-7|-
TGTGCCAGCAGCGTAGGGGCGGGGGGGTCTGGAGAGCAGTACTTC
CASSVGAGGSGEQYF
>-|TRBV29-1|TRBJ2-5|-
TGCAGCGTTGAAGAAAACAGACAAGAGACCCAGTACTTC
CSVEENRQETQYF
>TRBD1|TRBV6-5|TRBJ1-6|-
TGTGCCAGCAGGGGCCAGGACAGGGATAATTCACCCCTCCACTTT
CASRGQDRDNSPLHF
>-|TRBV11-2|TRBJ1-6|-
TGTGCCAGCAGCTTAGTCCAGGCTTATTCACCCCTCCACTTT
CASSLVQAYSPLHF
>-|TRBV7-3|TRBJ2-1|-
TGTGCCAGCAGCTTAACGTGGAACGGGGATAATGAGCAGTTCTTC
CASSLTWNGDNEQFF
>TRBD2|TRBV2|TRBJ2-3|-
TGTGCCAGCAGTGGACTAGCGGGGATCACAGATACGCAGTATTTT
CASSGLAGITDTQYF
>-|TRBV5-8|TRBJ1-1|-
TGTGCCAGCAGGAGGGAGGTTGGAGCTGAAGCTTTCTTT
CASRREVGAEAFF
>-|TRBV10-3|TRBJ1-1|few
TGTGCCATCAGTGAGTCTCAGGGGAAAGTCGGTGAAGCTTTCTTT
CAISESQGKVGEAFF
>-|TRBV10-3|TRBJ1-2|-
TGTGCCATCAGTGATTTGCAGGGTAACTATGGCTACACCTTC
CAISDLQGNYGYTF
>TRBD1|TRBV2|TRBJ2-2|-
TGTGCCAGCAGGGGGACAGGGCACCGAACCGGGGAGCTGTTTTTT
CASRGTGHRTGELFF
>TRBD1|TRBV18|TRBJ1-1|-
TGTGCCAGCTCACCGAAAGGGACAGGGGTTGCAGAGGCTTTCTTT
CASSPKGTGVAEAFF
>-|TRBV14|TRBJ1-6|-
TGTGCCAGCAGCCAAGCTCGACAGCATAATTCACCCCTCCACTTT
CASSQARQHNSPLHF
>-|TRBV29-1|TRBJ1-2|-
TGCAGCGTTGGCGGCAGTAGCTATGGCTACACCTTC
CSVGGSSYGYTF
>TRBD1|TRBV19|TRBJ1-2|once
TGTGCCAGTAGTCCAGCAGGACAGGGGGCGTATTATGGCTACACCTTC
CASSPAGQGAYYGYTF
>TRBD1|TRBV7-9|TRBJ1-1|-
TGTGCCAGCAGCTTCTACCGGGACAGGAACACTGAAGCTTTCTTT
CASSFYRDRNTEAFF
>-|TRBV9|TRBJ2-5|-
TGTGCCAGCAGCGTATCGGGCGGGGGCAATCAAGAGACCCAGTACTTC
CASSVSGGGNQETQYF
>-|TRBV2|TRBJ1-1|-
TGTGCCAGCAGTGAAAGACAGACGAACACTGAAGCTTTCTTT
CASSERQTNTEAFF
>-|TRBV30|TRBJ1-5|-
TGTGCCTGGAGTGCTAGTTTGTGGCAGCCCCAGCATTTT
CAWSASLWQPQHF
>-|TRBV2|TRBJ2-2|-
TGTGCCAGCACAGGGGACCCCACCGGGGAGCTGTTTTTT
CASTGDPTGELFF
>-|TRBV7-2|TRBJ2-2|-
TGTGCCAGCAGCCCCTGGCCCACCGGGGAGCTGTTTTTT
CASSPWPTGELFF
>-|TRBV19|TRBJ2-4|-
TGTGCCAGTAGTTACTATAGCAGGGGGGCGGCCAAAAACATTCAGTACTTC
CASSYYSRGAAKNIQYF
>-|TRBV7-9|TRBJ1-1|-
TGTGCCAGCAGCTTGTTGGGGGGATTGAACACTGAAGCTTTCTTT
CASSLLGGLNTEAFF
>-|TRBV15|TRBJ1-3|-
TGTGCCACCAGCAGTTACGGGTCTGGAAACACCATATATTTT
CATSSYGSGNTIYF
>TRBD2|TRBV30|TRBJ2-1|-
TGTGCCTGGGCTTTTCAGCGGGGGTGGAATGAGCAGTTCTTC
CAWAFQRGWNEQFF
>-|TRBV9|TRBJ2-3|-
TGTGCCAGCAGCTCCCGACTAGACACAGATACGCAGTATTTT
CASSSRLDTDTQYF
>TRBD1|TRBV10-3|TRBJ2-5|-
TGTGCCATCAGTGAGTCAGACAGGGCCCGGACCCAGTACTTC
CAISESDRARTQYF
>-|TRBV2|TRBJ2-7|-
TGTGCCAGCAGCGATCCCCAGAGGGAGCAGTACTTC
CASSDPQREQYF
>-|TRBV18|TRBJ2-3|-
TGTGCCAGCTCACCCCGGACAGGCACAGATACGCAGTATTTT
CASSPRTGTDTQYF
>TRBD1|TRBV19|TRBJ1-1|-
TGTGCCAGTAGTGACAGGGGGAGAGGAACTGAAGCTTTCTTT
CASSDRGRGTEAFF
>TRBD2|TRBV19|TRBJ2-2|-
TGTGCCAGTAGCAGGACTAGCGGGGTGACCGGGGAGCTGTTTTTT
CASSRTSGVTGELFF
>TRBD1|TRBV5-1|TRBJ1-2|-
TGCGCCAGCAGCCTGGACCGGGACAGGGTCCCTGGCTATGGCTACACCTTC
CASSLDRDRVPGYGYTF
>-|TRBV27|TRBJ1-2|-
TGTGCCAGCAGTCCAAGGACAGCTTCCTATGGCTACACCTTC
CASSPRTASYGYTF
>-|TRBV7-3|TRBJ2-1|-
TGTGCCAGCAGCTTAGGGGGGGGCCGGGGCAATGAGCAGTTCTTC
CASSLGGGRGNEQFF
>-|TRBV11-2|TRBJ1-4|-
TGTGCCAGCAGCTTAAGGAGAACTAATGAAAAACTGTTTTTT
CASSLRRTNEKLFF
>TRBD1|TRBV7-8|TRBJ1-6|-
TGTGCCAGCAGCCTGACAGGGGGCGCGTCACCCCTCCACTTT
CASSLTGGASPLHF
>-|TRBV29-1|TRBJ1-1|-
TGCAGCTTCAGGGTGAGCACTGAAGCTTTCTTT
CSFRVSTEAFF
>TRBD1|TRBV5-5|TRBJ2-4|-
TGTGCCAGCAGCCCCCGTGCGGTCCCAGGGGGCGAAGCCAAAAACATTCAGTACTTC
CASSPRAVPGGEAKNIQYF
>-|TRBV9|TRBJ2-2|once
TGTGCCAGCAGCGTAGCCGGGGGTCAGGGAAACACCGGGGAGCTGTTTTTT
CASSVAGGQGNTGELFF